What follows is one TCR beta chain and its context. These data belong to a study of CD8+ T cells in alopecia areata. Extraction of RNA preceded its reverse transcription into cDNA, which served as the sequencing template. Data came from immunoSEQ multiplex PCR; TCRdb stores just in-frame clones and leaves some out. The table includes under 130,000 clones, about 60% detected once. Trimming took 3 bases from V and 7 from J, leaving 13 bases between them. CDR1 LNHDA and CDR2 SQIVND come from the germline V gene (reference sequence). The CDR3 contains 15 residues. The V gene is TRBV19, the J gene TRBJ1-6; D gene uncertain. The sequenced material came from CD4+ T cells sorted from blood. The TCR originated in a human donor in good health. For the CDR3, the DNA is TGTGCCAGTAGTATTCTCGGACGGCGGAATTCACCCCTCCACTTT. This gives the protein CASSILGRRNSPLHF.